This T cell receptor beta chain comes out of a study of blood T cell repertoires in COVID-19. Study context: PBMCs, B-cell-depleted T cells, or T cells provided the cDNA or gDNA that made up the material.

How the authors handled the data: For nucleated cells, counts were estimated from reference gene primer amplification. The method was immunoSEQ multiplex PCR; TCRdb's version includes in-frame clones alone and lacks a portion of them. V and J calls and clone size are as listed in that table; D and trimming were resolved from the DNA. Of 98,000 or so clones in the sample, 86% are singletons; the top ten hold 10% to 15%. The V gene's germline CDR1 is SEHNR and CDR2 FQNEAQ (reference sequence). Trimming took 6 bases from V and 4 from J, leaving 15 bases between them. The length of the CDR3 is 14 residues.

The receptor was isolated from a woman aged 60-70 years in a cohort sampled during active or convalescent COVID-19. V usage is TRBV7-9 and J usage is TRBJ1-1; no definite D call. Sequenced material: peripheral blood. CDR3 sequence reads: CASSIGASGTEAFF. The CDR3 DNA follows: TGTGCCAGCAGTATAGGTGCATCGGGCACTGAAGCTTTCTTT. The whole variable domain, filled in from reference TRBV7-9 and TRBJ1-1, reads DTGVSQNPRHKITKRGQNVTFRCDPISEHNRLYWYRQTLGQGPEFLTYFQNEAQLEKSRLLSDRFSAERPKGSFSTLEIQRTEQGDSAMYLCASSIGASGTEAFFGQGTRLTVV.